Listed below are T cell receptor beta chains from one sample, sequenced in a study of cytomegalovirus exposure and HLA in healthy donors. Sequencing used immunoSEQ multiplex PCR; TCRdb keeps in-frame clones, though not all of them. The top ten hold around 2.5% of the sample, which has roughly 120,000 clones, 75% to 90% seen once. Sequencing was carried out using PBMCs. The origin of the receptors is a man younger than 40 in good health and CMV-seronegative. Both conserved end residues are part of each CDR3. D genes are given only for firm matches. Rows may omit the clone size; those that give it use once, few, many or a size class.

CDR3nt	CDR3aa	j_gene	d_gene	v_gene	abundance
TGTGCCAGCACAAGCGGGAGCTCCTACAATGAGCAGTTCTTC	CASTSGSSYNEQFF	TRBJ2-1	TRBD2	TRBV7-6	.
TGTGCCAGTAGTATTGGCGTAGGGCGGGGGGCCTACGAGCAGTACTTC	CASSIGVGRGAYEQYF	TRBJ2-7	TRBD2	TRBV19	.
TGTGCCAGCACTAATTCAGGACACCTAAACACTGAAGCTTTCTTT	CASTNSGHLNTEAFF	TRBJ1-1	.	TRBV6-5	.
TGTGCCATCAGTGAAGGAGGAGGGCCCTCCACGCTAGCCCAATACAATGAGCAGTTCTTC	CAISEGGGPSTLAQYNEQFF	TRBJ2-1	.	TRBV10-3	.
TGTGCTAGTTTTGCAGGGACCTACGAGCAGTACTTC	CASFAGTYEQYF	TRBJ2-7	.	TRBV12-5	few
TGTGCCAGCACGCAGGGGGTGAACACTGAAGCTTTCTTT	CASTQGVNTEAFF	TRBJ1-1	TRBD1	TRBV5-6	.
TGCGCCAGCAGCTTGGACAGGGAGTTTTCACCCCTCCACTTT	CASSLDREFSPLHF	TRBJ1-6	.	TRBV5-1	.
TGTGCCAGCAGTTATTCAGCAGGGAGGTCCTACGAGCAGTACTTC	CASSYSAGRSYEQYF	TRBJ2-7	.	TRBV6-5	.
TGTGCCAGCAGCTTAGCGCTAGCGGGGTATTACGAGCAGTACTTC	CASSLALAGYYEQYF	TRBJ2-7	TRBD2	TRBV7-9	.
TGTGCCAGCAGCCATCCTCCGGCTGCGGGATCCTACGAGCAGTACTTC	CASSHPPAAGSYEQYF	TRBJ2-7	.	TRBV14	.
TGTGCCAGCCCCGGGGGGTTTTCGTCCTACGAGCAGTACTTC	CASPGGFSSYEQYF	TRBJ2-7	TRBD2	TRBV9	.
TGTGCCAGCAGAACCGGGACTAGCGGTTACGAGCAGTACTTC	CASRTGTSGYEQYF	TRBJ2-7	TRBD2	TRBV11-3	.
TGTGCCAGCAGCTTGCGCCAGTTATTCACAGATACGCAGTATTTT	CASSLRQLFTDTQYF	TRBJ2-3	.	TRBV5-6	.
TGTGCCTGGAGTGTAGGGACAGGGCAAACTGAAGCTTTCTTT	CAWSVGTGQTEAFF	TRBJ1-1	TRBD1	TRBV30	few
TGCGCCAGCAGTGATTGGCCGTTAAACACCATATATTTT	CASSDWPLNTIYF	TRBJ1-3	.	TRBV10-2	.
TGTGCCCAAGGGACAAACTGGGACGAGCAGTACTTC	CAQGTNWDEQYF	TRBJ2-7	.	TRBV30	.
TGTGCCAGCAGCCCATCGGGAGGGCTCAATGAGCAGTTCTTC	CASSPSGGLNEQFF	TRBJ2-1	TRBD2	TRBV5-4	.